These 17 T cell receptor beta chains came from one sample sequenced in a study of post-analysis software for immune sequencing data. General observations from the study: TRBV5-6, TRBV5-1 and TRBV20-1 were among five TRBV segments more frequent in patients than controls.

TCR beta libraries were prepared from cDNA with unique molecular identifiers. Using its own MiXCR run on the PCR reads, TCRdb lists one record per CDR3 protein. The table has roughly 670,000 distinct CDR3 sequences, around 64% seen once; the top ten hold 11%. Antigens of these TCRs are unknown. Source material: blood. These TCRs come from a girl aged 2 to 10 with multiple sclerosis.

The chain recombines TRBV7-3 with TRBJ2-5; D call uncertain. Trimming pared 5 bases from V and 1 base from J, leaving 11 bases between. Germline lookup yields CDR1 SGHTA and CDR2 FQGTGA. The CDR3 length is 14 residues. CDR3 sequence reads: CASSHPPVQETQYF. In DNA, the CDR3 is TGTGCCAGCAGCCATCCGCCTGTCCAAGAGACCCAGTACTTC.

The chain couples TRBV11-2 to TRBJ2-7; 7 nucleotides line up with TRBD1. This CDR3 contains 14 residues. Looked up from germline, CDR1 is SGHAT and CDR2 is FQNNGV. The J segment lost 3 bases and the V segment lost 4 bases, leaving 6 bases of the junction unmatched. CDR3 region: CASSSPGQNYEQYF. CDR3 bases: TGTGCCAGCAGCTCACCGGGACAGAACTACGAGCAGTACTTC.

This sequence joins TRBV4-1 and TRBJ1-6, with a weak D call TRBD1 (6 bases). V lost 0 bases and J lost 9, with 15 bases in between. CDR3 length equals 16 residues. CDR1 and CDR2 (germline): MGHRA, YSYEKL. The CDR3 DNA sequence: TGCGCCAGCAGCCAAGATCGGCTCAGGGGTACTTCACCCCTCCACTTT. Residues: CASSQDRLRGTSPLHF.

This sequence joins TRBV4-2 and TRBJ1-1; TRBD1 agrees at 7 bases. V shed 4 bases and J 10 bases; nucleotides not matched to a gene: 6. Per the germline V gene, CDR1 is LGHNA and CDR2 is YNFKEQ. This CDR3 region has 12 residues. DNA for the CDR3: TGTGCCAGCAGCCCAAGACAGGGAAGAGCTTTCTTT. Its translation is CASSPRQGRAFF.

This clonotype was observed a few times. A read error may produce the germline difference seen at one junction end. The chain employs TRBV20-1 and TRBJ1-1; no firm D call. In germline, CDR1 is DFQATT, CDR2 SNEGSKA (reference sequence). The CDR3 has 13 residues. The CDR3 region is CSAGESRSTEAFF. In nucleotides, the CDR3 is TGCAGTGCTGGAGAGAGTAGGAGCACTGAAGCTTTCTTT.

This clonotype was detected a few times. The CDR3, as DNA: TGCAGTGCCACCCTAGCGGGACAAGAGACCCAGTACTTC. This codes for CSATLAGQETQYF. The chain combines TRBV20-1 with TRBJ2-5, with 9 bases identical to TRBD2. This CDR3 is 13 amino acids long. Germline-derived CDR1 and CDR2 are DFQATT and SNEGSKA (reference sequence). Trimming took 6 bases from V and 2 from J; bases not matched to a gene: 4.

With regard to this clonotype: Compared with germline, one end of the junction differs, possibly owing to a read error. CDR3 bases: TGTGCTAGCAGCCCGGGGTGGGGAACGGAAAACATTCAGTACTTC. This encodes CASSPGWGTENIQYF. The chain is built from TRBV9 and TRBJ2-5, with D possibly TRBD2 on 5 matching bases. Matching the DNA end better, TRBJ2-4 makes the J call doubtful. The CDR3 sequence is 15 residues long. Germline assignment: CDR1 SGDLS and CDR2 YYNGEE.

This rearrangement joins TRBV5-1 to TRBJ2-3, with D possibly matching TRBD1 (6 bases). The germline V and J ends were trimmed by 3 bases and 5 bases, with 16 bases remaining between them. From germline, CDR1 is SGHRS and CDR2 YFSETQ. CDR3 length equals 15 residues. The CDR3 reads CASSSDATRGDTQYF. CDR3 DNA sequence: TGCGCCAGCAGCTCGGACGCGACCAGGGGAGATACGCAGTATTTT.

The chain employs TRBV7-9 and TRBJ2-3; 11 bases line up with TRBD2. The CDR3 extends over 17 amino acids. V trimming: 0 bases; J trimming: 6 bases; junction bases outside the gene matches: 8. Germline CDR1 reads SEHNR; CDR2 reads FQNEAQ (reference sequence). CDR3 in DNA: TGTGCCAGCAGCTTAGCGGGTTCTAGCGGGGGGACGGATACGCAGTATTTT. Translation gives CASSLAGSSGGTDTQYF.

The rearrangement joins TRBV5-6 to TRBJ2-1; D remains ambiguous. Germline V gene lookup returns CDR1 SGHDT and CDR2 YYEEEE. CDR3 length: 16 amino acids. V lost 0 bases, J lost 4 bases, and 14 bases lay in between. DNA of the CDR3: TGTGCCAGCAGCTTGGCCCCTTCGGAGTTTTACAATGAGCAGTTCTTC. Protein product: CASSLAPSEFYNEQFF.

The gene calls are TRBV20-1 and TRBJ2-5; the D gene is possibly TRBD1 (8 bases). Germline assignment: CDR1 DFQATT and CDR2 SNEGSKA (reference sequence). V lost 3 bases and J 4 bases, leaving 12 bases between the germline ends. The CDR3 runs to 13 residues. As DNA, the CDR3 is TGCAGTGCTAGTACAGGGGGGGGAGAGACCCAGTACTTC. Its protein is CSASTGGGETQYF.

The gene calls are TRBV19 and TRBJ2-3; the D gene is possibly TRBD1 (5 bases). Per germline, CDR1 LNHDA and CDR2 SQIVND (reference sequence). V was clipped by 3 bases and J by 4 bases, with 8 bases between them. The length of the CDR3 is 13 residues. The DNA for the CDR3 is TGTGCCAGTAGTATTTCGACAGCAGATACGCAGTATTTT. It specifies CASSISTADTQYF. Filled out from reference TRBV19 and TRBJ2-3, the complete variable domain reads DGGITQSPKYLFRKEGQNVTLSCEQNLNHDAMYWYRQDPGQGLRLIYYSQIVNDFQKGDIAEGYSVSREKKESFPLTVTSAQKNPTAFYLCASSISTADTQYFGPGTRLTVL.

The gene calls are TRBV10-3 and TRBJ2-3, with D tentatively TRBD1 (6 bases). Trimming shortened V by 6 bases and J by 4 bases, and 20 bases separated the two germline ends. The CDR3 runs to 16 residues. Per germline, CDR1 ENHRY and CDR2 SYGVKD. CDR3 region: CAISDLRDKHADTQYF. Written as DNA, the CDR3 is TGTGCCATCAGCGATCTCCGGGACAAGCACGCAGATACGCAGTATTTT.

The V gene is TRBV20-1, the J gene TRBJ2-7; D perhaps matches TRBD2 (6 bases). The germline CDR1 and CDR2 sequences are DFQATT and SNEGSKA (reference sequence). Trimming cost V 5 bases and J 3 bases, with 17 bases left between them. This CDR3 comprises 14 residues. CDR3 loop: CSARFPSVLYEQYF. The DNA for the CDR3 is TGCAGTGCTCGCTTTCCTAGCGTCCTCTACGAGCAGTACTTC.

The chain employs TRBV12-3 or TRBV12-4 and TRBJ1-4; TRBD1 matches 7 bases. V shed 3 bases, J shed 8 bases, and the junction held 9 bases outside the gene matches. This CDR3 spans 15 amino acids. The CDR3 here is CASSFPTGVWEKLFF. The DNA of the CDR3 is TGTGCCAGCAGTTTTCCAACAGGGGTTTGGGAAAAACTGTTTTTT.

This CDR3 is CSARYGGGWLYNEQFF. Here the CDR3 DNA reads TGCAGTGCTAGGTATGGGGGAGGTTGGCTCTACAATGAGCAGTTCTTC. The chain uses TRBV20-1 and TRBJ2-1; a weak D match, TRBD2 (6 bases). From germline, CDR1 is DFQATT and CDR2 SNEGSKA (reference sequence). V gave up 3 bases and J gave up 3 bases, with 18 bases separating them. The CDR3 spans 16 residues.

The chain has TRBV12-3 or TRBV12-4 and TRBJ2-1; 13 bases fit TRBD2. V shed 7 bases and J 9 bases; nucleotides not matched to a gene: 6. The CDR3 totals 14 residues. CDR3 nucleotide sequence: TGTGCCAGCATCGGACTAGCGGGAGACGCTGAGCAGTTCTTC. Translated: CASIGLAGDAEQFF.